The clone carrying this T cell receptor beta chain was recorded only once. The sample originates from a study of blood T cell repertoires in COVID-19. Study-wide context: Both acute and convalescent COVID-19 samples were obtained from the United States, Italy and Spain. T cells, B-cell-depleted T cells, or PBMCs supplied cDNA or gDNA.

V shed 5 bases and J 1 base; nucleotides not matched to a gene: 5. Germline CDR1 is ENHRY and CDR2 is SYGVKD. The CDR3 covers 14 residues. Original processing notes: By means of reference gene primer amplification, nucleated cell counts were estimated. Clones were read by immunoSEQ multiplex PCR, and TCRdb kept only the in-frame ones, dropping some. Clone size and the V and J calls come from that table; the DNA yielded D and trimming. This sample carries some 240,000 clones, around 80% of them seen once, and the ten largest clones take around 1.5%. Source material: peripheral blood. V and J are TRBV10-3 and TRBJ2-7, with 7 bases fitting TRBD1. This clonotype was obtained from a woman in her thirties or forties who had recovered from COVID-19. DNA of the CDR3: TGTGCCATCAGTTCGACAGGGCTTTCCTACGAGCAGTACTTC. Translation gives CAISSTGLSYEQYF.